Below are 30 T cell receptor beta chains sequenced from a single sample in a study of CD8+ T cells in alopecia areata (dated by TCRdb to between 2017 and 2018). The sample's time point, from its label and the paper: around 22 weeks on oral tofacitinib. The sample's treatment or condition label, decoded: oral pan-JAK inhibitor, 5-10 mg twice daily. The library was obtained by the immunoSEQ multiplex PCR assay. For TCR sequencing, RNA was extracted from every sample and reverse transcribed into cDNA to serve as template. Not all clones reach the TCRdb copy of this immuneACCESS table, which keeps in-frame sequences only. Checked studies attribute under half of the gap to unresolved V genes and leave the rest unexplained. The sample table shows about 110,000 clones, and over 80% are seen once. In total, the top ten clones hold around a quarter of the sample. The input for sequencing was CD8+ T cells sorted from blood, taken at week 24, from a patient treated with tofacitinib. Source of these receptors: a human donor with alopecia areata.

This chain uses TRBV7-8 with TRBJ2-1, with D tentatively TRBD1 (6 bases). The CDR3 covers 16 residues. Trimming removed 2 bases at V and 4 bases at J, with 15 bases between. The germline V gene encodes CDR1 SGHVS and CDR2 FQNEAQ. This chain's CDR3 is CASSLPPQGRYNEQFF. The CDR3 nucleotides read TGTGCCAGCAGCTTACCGCCGCAGGGGCGGTACAATGAGCAGTTCTTC. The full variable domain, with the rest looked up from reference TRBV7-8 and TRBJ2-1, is GAGVSQSPRYKVAKRGQDVALRCDPISGHVSLFWYQQALGQGPEFLTYFQNEAQLDKSGLPSDRFFAERPEGSVSTLKIQRTQQEDSAVYLCASSLPPQGRYNEQFFGPGTRLTVL.

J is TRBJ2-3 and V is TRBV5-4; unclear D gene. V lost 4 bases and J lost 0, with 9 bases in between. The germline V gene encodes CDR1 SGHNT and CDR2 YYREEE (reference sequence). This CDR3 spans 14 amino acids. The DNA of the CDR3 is TGTGCCAGCAGCACCCGTCCTAGCACAGATACGCAGTATTTT. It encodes CASSTRPSTDTQYF.

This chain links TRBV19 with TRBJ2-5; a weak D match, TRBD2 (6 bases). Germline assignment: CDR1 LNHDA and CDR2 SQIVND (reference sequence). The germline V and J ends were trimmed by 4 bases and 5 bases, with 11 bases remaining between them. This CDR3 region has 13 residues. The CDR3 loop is CASSRRDLETQYF. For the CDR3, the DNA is TGTGCCAGTAGTAGGAGGGATTTGGAGACCCAGTACTTC.

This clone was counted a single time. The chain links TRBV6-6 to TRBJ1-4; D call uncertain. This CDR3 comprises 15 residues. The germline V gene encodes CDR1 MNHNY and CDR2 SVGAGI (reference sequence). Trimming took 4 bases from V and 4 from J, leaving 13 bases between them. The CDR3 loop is CASSSAAAVNEKLFF. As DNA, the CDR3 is TGTGCCAGCAGTTCGGCGGCAGCTGTTAATGAAAAACTGTTTTTT.

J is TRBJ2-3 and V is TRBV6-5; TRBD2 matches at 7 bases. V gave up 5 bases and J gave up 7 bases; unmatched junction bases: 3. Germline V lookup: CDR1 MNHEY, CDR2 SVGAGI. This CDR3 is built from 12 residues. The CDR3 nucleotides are TGTGCCAGCAGTCCAAGCGGGAATACGCAGTATTTT. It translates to CASSPSGNTQYF.

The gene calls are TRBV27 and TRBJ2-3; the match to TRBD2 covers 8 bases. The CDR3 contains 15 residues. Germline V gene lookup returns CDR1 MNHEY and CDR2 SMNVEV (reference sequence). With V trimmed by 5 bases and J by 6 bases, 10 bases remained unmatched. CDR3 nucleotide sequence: TGTGCCAGCAGTGATGAAGTAGCGGGGAGGGATACGCAGTATTTT. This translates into CASSDEVAGRDTQYF.

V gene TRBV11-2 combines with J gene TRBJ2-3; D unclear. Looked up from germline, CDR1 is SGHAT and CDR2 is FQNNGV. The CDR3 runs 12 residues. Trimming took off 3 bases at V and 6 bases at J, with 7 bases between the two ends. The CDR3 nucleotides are TGTGCCAGCAGCTTGAGACCTGATACGCAGTATTTT. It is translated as CASSLRPDTQYF.

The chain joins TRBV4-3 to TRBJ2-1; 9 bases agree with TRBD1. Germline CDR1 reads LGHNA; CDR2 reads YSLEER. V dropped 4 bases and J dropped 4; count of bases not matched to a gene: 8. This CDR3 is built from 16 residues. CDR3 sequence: CASSPSTGGTYNEQFF. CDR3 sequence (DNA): TGCGCCAGCAGCCCGTCGACAGGGGGGACTTACAATGAGCAGTTCTTC.

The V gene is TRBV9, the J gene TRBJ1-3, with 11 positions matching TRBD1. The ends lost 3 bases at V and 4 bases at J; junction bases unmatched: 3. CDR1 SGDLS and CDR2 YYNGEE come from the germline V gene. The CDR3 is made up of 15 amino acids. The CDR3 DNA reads TGTGCCAGCAGCGACGGACAGGGGGCGGGAAACACCATATATTTT. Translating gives CASSDGQGAGNTIYF.

DNA for the CDR3: TGCGCCAGCAGCCGGGCTGACACCGGGGAGCTGTTTTTT. Translated: CASSRADTGELFF. This chain connects TRBV23-1 to TRBJ2-2; D unresolved. TRBV23-1 is treated as an ORF (open reading frame) with a function not yet certain. Deletions cut 6 bases from V and 3 bases from J, with 8 bases between. The CDR3 extends over 13 amino acids.

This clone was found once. The CDR3 spells CASSLGGQGTDEQFF. Here the CDR3 DNA reads TGTGCCAGCAGCTTAGGGGGACAGGGGACGGATGAGCAGTTCTTC. The V and J genes are TRBV7-9 and TRBJ2-1, with 10 bases that match TRBD1. Germline values: CDR1 SEHNR, CDR2 FQNEAQ (reference sequence). The V and J ends lost 1 base and 8 bases, in that order; junction bases with no gene match: 5. CDR3 size: 15 residues.

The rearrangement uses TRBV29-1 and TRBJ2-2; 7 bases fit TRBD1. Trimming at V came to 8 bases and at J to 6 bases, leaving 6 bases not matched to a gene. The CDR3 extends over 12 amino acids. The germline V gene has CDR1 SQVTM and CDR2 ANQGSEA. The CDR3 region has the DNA TGCAGCACAACCACAGGGGCCGGGGAGCTGTTTTTT. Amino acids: CSTTTGAGELFF.

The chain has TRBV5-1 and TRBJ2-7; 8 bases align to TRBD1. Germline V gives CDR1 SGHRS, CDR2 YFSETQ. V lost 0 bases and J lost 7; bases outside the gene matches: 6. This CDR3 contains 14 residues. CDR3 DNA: TGCGCCAGCAGCTTGGTCAACCGGGACAGGGAGCAGTACTTC. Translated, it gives CASSLVNRDREQYF.

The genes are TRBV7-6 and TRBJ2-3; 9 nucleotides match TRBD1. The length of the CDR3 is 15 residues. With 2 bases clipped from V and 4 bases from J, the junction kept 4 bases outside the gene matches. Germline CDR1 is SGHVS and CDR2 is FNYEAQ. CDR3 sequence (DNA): TGTGCCAGCAGCTTATCGGGGACAGGGTCAGATACGCAGTATTTT. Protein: CASSLSGTGSDTQYF.

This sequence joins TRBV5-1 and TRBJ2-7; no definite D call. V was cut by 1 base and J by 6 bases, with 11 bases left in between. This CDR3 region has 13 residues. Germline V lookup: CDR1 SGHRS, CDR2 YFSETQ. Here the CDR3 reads CASSLFPGAEQYF. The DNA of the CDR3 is TGCGCCAGCAGCTTGTTCCCCGGCGCCGAGCAGTACTTC.

The CDR3 coding sequence is TGTGCCAGCAGCCGCGGAGGGGGCTCCTACAATGAGCAGTTCTTC. It yields the protein CASSRGGGSYNEQFF. The chain links TRBV5-6 to TRBJ2-1; D tentatively reads TRBD1 or TRBD2 (6 bases each). Trimming took 4 bases from V and 0 from J, leaving 11 bases between them. This CDR3 is 15 amino acids long. Germline CDR1 SGHDT, CDR2 YYEEEE.

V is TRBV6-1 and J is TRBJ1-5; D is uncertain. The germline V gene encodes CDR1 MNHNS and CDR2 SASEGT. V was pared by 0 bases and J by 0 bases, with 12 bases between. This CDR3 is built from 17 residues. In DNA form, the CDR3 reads TGTGCCAGCAGTGAAGCCCTACGACACCTTAGCAATCAGCCCCAGCATTTT. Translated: CASSEALRHLSNQPQHF.

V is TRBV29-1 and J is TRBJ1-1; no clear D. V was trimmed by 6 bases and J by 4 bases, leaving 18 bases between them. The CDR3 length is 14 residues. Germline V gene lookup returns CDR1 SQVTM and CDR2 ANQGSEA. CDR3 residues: CSVDLQRRSTEAFF. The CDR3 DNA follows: TGCAGCGTCGACCTTCAACGCCGGAGCACTGAAGCTTTCTTT.

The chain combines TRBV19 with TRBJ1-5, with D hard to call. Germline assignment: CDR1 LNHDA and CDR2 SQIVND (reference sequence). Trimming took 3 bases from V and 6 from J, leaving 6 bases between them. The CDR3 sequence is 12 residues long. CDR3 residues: CASSMVSQPQHF. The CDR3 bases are TGTGCCAGTAGTATGGTTAGTCAGCCCCAGCATTTT.

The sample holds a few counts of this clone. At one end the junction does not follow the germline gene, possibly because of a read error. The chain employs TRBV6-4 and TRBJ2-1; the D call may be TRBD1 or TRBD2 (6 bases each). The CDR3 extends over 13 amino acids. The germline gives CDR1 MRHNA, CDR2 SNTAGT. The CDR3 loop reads CASSYSGADEQFF. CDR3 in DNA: TGTGCCAGCAGTTACTCGGGGGCTGATGAGCAGTTCTTC.

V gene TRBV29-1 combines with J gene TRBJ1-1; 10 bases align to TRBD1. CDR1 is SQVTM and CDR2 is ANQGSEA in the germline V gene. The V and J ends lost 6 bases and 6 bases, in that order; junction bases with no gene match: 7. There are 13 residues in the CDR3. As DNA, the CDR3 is TGCAGCGTGTTGGGACAGGGGAAATCTGAAGCTTTCTTT. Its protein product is CSVLGQGKSEAFF.

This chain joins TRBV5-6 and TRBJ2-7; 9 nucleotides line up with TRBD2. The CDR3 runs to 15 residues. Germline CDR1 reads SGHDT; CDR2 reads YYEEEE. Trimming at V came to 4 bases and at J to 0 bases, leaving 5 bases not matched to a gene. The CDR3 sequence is CASSQRRGGSYEQYF. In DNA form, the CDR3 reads TGTGCCAGCAGCCAAAGGCGGGGGGGCTCCTACGAGCAGTACTTC.

The chain's CDR3 is CASSLADGYEQYF. The CDR3 DNA is TGCGCCAGCAGCTTAGCGGACGGCTACGAGCAGTACTTC. The chain employs TRBV5-1 and TRBJ2-7; possible D gene TRBD2, 5 bases. The CDR3 contains 13 residues. CDR1 SGHRS and CDR2 YFSETQ come from the germline V gene. Trimming took 2 bases from V and 3 from J, leaving 9 bases between them. The full variable domain, its missing parts supplied by reference TRBV5-1 and TRBJ2-7, is KAGVTQTPRYLIKTRGQQVTLSCSPISGHRSVSWYQQTPGQGLQFLFEYFSETQRNKGNFPGRFSGRQFSNSRSEMNVSTLELGDSALYLCASSLADGYEQYFGPGTRLTVT.

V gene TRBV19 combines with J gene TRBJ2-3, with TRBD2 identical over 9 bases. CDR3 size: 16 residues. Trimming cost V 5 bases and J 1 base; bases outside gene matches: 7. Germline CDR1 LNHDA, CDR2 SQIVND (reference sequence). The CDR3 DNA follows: TGTGCCAGTAGTCCCCGACTAGCGGAGGGCACAGATACGCAGTATTTT. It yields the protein CASSPRLAEGTDTQYF.

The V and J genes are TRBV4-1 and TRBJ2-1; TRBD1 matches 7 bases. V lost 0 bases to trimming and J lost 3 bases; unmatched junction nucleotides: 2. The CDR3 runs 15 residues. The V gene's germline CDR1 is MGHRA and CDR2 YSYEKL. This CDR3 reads CASSQDWDSYNEQFF. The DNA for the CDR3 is TGCGCCAGCAGCCAAGACTGGGACAGCTACAATGAGCAGTTCTTC.

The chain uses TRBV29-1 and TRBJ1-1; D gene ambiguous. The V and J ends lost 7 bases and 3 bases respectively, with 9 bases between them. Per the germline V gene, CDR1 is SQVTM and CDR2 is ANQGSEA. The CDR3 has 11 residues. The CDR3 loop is CSASSYTEAFF. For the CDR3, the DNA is TGCAGCGCCTCCAGTTACACTGAAGCTTTCTTT.

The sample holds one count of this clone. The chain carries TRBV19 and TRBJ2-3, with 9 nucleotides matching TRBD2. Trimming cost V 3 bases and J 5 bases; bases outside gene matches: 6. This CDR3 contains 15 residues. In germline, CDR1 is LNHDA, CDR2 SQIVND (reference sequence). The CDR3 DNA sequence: TGTGCCAGTAGTATCGCAGCGGGGGGCTTAGATACGCAGTATTTT. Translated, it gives CASSIAAGGLDTQYF. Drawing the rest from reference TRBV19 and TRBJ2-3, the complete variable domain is DGGITQSPKYLFRKEGQNVTLSCEQNLNHDAMYWYRQDPGQGLRLIYYSQIVNDFQKGDIAEGYSVSREKKESFPLTVTSAQKNPTAFYLCASSIAAGGLDTQYFGPGTRLTVL.

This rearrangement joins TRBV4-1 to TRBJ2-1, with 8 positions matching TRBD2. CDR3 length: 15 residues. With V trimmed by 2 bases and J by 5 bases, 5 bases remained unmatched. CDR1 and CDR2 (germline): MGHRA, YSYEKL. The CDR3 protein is CASSQLSGGNNEQFF. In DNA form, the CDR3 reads TGCGCCAGCAGCCAATTAAGCGGGGGAAACAATGAGCAGTTCTTC.

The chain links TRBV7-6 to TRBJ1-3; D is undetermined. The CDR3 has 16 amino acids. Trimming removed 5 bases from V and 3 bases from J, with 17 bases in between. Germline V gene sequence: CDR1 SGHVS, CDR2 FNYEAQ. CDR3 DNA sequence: TGTGCCAGCAGCCACGGTGACGGGTTCGTTGGAAACACCATATATTTT. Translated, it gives CASSHGDGFVGNTIYF.

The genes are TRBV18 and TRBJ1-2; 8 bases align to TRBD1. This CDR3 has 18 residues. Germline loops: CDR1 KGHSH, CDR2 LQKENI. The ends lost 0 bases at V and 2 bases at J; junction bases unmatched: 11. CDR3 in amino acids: CASSPPRTGSRSNYGYTF. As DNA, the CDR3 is TGTGCCAGCTCACCACCTAGGACAGGGAGCAGGTCGAACTATGGCTACACCTTC.